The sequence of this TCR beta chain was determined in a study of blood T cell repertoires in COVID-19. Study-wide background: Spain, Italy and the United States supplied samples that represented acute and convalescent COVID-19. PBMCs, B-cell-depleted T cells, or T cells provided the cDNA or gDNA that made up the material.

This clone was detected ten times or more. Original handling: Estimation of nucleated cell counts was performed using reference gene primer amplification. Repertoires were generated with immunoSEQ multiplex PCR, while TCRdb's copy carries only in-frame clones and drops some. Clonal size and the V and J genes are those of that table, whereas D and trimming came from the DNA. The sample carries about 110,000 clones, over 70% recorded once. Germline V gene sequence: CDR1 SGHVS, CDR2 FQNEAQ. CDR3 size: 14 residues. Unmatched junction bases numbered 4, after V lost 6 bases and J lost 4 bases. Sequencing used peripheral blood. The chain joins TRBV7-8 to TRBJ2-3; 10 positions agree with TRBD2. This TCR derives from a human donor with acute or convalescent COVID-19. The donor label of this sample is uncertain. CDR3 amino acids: CASSSSGGADTQYF. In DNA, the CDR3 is TGTGCCAGCAGTTCCAGCGGGGGGGCAGATACGCAGTATTTT. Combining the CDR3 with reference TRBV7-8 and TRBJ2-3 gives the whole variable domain GAGVSQSPRYKVAKRGQDVALRCDPISGHVSLFWYQQALGQGPEFLTYFQNEAQLDKSGLPSDRFFAERPEGSVSTLKIQRTQQEDSAVYLCASSSSGGADTQYFGPGTRLTVL.